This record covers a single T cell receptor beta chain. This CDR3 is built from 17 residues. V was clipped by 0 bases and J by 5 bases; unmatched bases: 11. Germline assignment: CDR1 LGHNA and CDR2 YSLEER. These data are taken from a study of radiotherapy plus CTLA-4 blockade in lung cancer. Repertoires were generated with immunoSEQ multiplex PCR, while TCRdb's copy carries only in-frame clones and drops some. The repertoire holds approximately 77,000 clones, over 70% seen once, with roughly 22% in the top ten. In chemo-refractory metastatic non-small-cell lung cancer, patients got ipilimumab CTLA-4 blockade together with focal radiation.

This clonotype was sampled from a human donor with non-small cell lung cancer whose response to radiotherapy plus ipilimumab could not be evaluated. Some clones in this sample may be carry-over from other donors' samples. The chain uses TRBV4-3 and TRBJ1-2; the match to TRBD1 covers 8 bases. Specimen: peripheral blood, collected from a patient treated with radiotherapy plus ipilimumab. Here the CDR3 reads CASSQDTPDRVYYGYTF. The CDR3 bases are TGCGCCAGCAGCCAAGACACCCCGGACAGGGTCTATTATGGCTACACCTTC.